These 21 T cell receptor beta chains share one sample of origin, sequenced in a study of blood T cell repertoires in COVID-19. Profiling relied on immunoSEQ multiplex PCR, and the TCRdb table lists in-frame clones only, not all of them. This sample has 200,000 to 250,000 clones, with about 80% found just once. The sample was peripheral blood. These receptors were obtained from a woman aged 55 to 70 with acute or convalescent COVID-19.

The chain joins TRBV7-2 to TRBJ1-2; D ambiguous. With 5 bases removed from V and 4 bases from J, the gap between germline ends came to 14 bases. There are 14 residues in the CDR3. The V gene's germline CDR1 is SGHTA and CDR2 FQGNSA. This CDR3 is CASSISGITYGYTF. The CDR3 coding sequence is TGTGCCAGCAGCATCTCCGGGATCACCTATGGCTACACCTTC.

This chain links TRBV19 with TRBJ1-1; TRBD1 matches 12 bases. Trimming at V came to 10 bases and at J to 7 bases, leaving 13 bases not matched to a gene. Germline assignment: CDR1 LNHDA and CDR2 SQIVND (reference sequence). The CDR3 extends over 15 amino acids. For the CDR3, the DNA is TGTGCCACTATTAGTCCGGGACAGGGGGCGGATGAAGCTTTCTTT. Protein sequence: CATISPGQGADEAFF.

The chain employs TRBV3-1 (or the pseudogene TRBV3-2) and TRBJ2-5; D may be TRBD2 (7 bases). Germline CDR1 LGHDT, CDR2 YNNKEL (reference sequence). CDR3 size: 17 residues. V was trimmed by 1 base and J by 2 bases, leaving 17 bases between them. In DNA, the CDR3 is TGTGCCAGCAGCCAAGCGTGGAGGGGGGGCCGACAAGAGACCCAGTACTTC. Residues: CASSQAWRGGRQETQYF.

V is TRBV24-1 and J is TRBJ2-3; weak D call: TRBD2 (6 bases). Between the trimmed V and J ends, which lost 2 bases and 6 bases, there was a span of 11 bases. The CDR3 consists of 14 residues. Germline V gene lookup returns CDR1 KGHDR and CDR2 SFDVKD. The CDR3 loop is CATSDSTREDTQYF. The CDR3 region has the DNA TGTGCCACCAGTGATTCGACTAGGGAGGATACGCAGTATTTT.

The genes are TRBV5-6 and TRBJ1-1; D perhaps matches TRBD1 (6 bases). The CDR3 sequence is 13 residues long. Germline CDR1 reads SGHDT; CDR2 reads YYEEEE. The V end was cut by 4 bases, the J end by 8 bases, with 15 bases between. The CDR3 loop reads CASSDSDSHEAFF. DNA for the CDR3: TGTGCCAGCAGCGACTCGGACAGCCACGAAGCTTTCTTT.

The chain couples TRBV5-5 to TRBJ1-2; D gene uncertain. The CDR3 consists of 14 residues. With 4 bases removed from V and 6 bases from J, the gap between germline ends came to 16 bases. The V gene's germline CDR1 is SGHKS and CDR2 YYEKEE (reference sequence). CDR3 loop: CASSLPTRADGYTF. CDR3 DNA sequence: TGTGCCAGCAGCCTACCGACGAGGGCGGATGGCTACACCTTC. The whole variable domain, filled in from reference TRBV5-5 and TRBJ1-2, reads DAGVTQSPTHLIKTRGQQVTLRCSPISGHKSVSWYQQVLGQGPQFIFQYYEKEERGRGNFPDRFSARQFPNYSSELNVNALLLGDSALYLCASSLPTRADGYTFGSGTRLTVV.

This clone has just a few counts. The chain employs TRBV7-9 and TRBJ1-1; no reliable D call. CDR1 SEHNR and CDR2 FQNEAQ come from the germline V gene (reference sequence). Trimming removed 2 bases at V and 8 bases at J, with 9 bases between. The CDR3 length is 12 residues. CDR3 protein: CASSLSRKEAFF. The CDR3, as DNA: TGTGCCAGCAGCTTAAGCAGGAAAGAAGCTTTCTTT.

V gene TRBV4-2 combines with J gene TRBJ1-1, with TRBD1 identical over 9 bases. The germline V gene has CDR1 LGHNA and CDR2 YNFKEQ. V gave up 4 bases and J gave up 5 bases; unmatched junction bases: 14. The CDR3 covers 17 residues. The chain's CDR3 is CASSPVPFTGGGTEAFF. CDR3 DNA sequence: TGTGCCAGCAGCCCCGTCCCTTTCACAGGGGGCGGTACTGAAGCTTTCTTT.

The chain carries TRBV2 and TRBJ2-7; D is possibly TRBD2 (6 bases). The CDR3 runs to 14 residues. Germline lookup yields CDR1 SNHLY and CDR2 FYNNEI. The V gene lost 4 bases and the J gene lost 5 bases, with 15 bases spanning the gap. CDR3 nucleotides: TGTGCCAGCAGTGGGGCGGGGCTCAGGGACGAGCAGTACTTC. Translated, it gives CASSGAGLRDEQYF.

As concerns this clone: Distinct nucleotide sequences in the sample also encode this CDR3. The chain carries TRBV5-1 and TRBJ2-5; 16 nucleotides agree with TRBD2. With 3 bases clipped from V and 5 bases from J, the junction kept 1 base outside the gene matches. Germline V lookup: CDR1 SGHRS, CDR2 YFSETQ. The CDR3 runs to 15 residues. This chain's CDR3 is CASSSGLAGGETQYF. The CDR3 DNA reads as TGCGCCAGCAGCTCGGGACTAGCGGGGGGGGAGACCCAGTACTTC. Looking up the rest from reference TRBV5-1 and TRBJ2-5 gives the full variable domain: KAGVTQTPRYLIKTRGQQVTLSCSPISGHRSVSWYQQTPGQGLQFLFEYFSETQRNKGNFPGRFSGRQFSNSRSEMNVSTLELGDSALYLCASSSGLAGGETQYFGPGTRLLVL.

CDR3 DNA: TGTGCCAGCAGCCAATTCCCGACTAGCGGGGGAGATACGCAGTATTTT. Translated: CASSQFPTSGGDTQYF. This rearrangement joins TRBV3-1 (or the pseudogene TRBV3-2) to TRBJ2-3, with 12 bases matching TRBD2. The germline CDR1 and CDR2 sequences are LGHDT and YNNKEL (reference sequence). The CDR3 extends over 16 amino acids. V dropped 2 bases and J dropped 5; count of bases not matched to a gene: 5.

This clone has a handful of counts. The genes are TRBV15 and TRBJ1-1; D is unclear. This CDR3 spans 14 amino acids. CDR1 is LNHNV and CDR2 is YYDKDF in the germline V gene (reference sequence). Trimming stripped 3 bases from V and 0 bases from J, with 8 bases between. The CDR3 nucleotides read TGTGCCACCAGCAGGAGGGAAATGAACACTGAAGCTTTCTTT. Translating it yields CATSRREMNTEAFF.

CDR3 DNA: TGTGCCATCAGGACAGGGGGCAATTCACCCCTCCACTTT. Encoded protein: CAIRTGGNSPLHF. This rearrangement joins TRBV10-3 to TRBJ1-6, with TRBD1 matching 10 bases. V was clipped by 6 bases and J by 7 bases; unmatched bases: 0. Germline V gene lookup returns CDR1 ENHRY and CDR2 SYGVKD. The CDR3 spans 13 residues.

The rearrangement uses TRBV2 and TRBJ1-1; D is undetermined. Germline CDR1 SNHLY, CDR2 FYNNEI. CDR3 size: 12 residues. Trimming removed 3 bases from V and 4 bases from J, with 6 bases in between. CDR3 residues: CASSDWPTEAFF. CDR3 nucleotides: TGTGCCAGCAGTGATTGGCCCACTGAAGCTTTCTTT.

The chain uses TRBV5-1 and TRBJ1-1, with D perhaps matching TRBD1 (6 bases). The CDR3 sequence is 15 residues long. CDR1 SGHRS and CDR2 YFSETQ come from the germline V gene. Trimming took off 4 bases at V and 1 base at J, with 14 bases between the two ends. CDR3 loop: CASSALQGRNTEAFF. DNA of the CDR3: TGCGCCAGCAGCGCCTTACAGGGAAGGAACACTGAAGCTTTCTTT.

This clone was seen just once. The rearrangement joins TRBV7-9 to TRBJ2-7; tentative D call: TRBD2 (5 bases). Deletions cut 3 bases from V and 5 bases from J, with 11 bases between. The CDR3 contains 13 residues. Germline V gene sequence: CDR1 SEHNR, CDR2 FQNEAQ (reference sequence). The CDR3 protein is CASSFGDSHEQYF. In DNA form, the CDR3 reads TGTGCCAGCAGCTTCGGGGATTCCCACGAGCAGTACTTC.

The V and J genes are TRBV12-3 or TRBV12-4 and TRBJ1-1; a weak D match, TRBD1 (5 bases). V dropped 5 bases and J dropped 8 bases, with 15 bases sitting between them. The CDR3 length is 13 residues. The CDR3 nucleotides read TGTGCCAGCAGTCCCGGCAGGGCTGGGGAAGCTTTCTTT. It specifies CASSPGRAGEAFF.

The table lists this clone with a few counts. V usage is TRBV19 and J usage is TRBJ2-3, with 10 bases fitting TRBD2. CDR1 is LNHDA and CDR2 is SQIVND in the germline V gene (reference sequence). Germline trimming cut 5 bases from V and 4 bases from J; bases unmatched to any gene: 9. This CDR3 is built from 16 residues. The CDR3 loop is CASSPSQLAGSDTQYF. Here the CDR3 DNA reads TGTGCCAGTAGTCCGAGCCAACTAGCGGGGTCAGATACGCAGTATTTT.

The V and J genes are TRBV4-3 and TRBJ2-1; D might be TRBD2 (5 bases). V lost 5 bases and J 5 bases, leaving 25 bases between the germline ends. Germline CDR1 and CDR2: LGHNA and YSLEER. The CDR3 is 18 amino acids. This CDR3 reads CASSSSWSSPPTDNEQFF. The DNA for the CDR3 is TGCGCCAGCAGCTCATCTTGGTCTAGCCCTCCTACGGACAATGAGCAGTTCTTC.

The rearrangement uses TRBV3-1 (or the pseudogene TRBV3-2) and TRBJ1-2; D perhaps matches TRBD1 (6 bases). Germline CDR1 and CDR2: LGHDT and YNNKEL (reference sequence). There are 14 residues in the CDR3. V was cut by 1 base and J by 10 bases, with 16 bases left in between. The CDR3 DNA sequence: TGTGCCAGCAGCCAAGGACGGGGAGGGGGATCCTACACCTTC. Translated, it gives CASSQGRGGGSYTF.

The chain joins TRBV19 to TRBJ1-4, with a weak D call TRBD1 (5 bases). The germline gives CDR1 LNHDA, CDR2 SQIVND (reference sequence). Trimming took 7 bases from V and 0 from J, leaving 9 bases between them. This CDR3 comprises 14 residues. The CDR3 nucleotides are TGTGCCAGTAAAGTGACAGCAACTAATGAAAAACTGTTTTTT. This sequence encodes CASKVTATNEKLFF.